The clone carrying this T cell receptor (beta chain) was seen more than once but under ten times. The data derive from a study of identical twins. From the 5' RACE reads, TCRdb called clonotypes with MiXCR, one entry per CDR3 protein. The data contain 200,000 to 250,000 distinct CDR3 sequences, approximately 7% of them singletons. Trimming stripped 4 bases from V and 7 bases from J, with 16 bases between. Per the germline V gene, CDR1 is WSHSY and CDR2 is SAAADI. There are 15 residues in the CDR3. These data also featured in a second study, about yellow fever vaccine responses in identical twins.

The chain recombines TRBV10-2 with TRBJ2-2, with D uncertain. The sequence was obtained from a woman under 30 in good health. Sequenced sample: memory (CD45RO+) T cells sorted from blood. The CDR3 loop is CASSGYVGYGGELFF. The CDR3 nucleotides read TGCGCCAGCAGTGGATACGTGGGGTATGGCGGGGAGCTGTTTTTT.